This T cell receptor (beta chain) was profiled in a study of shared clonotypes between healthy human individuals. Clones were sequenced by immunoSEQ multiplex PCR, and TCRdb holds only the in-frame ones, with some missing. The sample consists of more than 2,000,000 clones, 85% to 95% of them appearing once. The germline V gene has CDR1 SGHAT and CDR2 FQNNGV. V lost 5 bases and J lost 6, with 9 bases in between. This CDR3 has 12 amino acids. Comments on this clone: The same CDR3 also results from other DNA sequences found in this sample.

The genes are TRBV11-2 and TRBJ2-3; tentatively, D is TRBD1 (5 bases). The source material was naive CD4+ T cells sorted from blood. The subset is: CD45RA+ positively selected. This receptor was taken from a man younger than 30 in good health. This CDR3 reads CASSPQGDTQYF. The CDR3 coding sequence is TGTGCCAGCAGCCCGCAGGGCGATACGCAGTATTTT. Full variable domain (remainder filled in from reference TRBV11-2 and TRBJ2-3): EAGVAQSPRYKIIEKRQSVAFWCNPISGHATLYWYQQILGQGPKLLIQFQNNGVVDDSQLPKDRFSAERLKGVDSTLKIQPAKLEDSAVYLCASSPQGDTQYFGPGTRLTVL.